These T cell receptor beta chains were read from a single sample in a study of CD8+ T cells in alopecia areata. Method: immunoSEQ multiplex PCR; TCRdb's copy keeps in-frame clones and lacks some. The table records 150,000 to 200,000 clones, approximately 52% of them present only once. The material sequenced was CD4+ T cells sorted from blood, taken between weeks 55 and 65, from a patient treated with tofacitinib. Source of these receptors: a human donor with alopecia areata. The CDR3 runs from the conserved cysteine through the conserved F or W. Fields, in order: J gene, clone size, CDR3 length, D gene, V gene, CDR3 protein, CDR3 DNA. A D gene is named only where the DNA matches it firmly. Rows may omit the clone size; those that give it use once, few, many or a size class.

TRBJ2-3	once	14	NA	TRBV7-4	CASSYLAGTDTQYF	TGTGCCAGCAGCTACTTAGCGGGCACAGATACGCAGTATTTT
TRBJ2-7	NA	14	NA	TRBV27	CASRGGNFAYEQYF	TGTGCCAGCAGAGGGGGAAACTTCGCCTACGAGCAGTACTTC
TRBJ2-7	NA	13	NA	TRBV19	CASSIDHRSEQYF	TGTGCCAGTAGTATAGATCATCGGAGTGAGCAGTACTTC
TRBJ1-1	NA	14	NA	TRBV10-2	CASSTNRDTEGAFF	TGCGCCAGCAGTACAAACCGGGACACCGAGGGAGCTTTCTTT
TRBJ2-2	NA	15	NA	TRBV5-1	CASSPWGQNTGELFF	TGCGCCAGCAGCCCGTGGGGACAGAACACCGGGGAGCTGTTTTTT
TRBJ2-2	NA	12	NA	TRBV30	CAWNRNTGELFF	TGTGCCTGGAACCGGAACACCGGGGAGCTGTTTTTT
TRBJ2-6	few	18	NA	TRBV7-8	CASPPFTGSPSGANVLTF	TGTGCCAGCCCCCCGTTTACAGGATCCCCCTCTGGGGCCAACGTCCTGACTTTC
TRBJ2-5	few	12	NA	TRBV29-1	CSVESTQETQYF	TGCAGCGTTGAATCTACCCAAGAGACCCAGTACTTC
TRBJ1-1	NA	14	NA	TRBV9	CASSPLTENTEAFF	TGTGCCAGCAGCCCTCTGACAGAGAACACTGAAGCTTTCTTT
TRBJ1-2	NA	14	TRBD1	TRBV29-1	CSVSGQGFNYGYTF	TGCAGCGTTTCGGGACAGGGATTCAACTATGGCTACACCTTC
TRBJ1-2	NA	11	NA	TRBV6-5	CASSEGYGYTF	TGTGCCAGCAGCGAGGGGTACGGCTACACCTTC
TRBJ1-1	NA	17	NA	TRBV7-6	CASSFTPGLGTQAEAFF	TGTGCCAGCAGCTTCACGCCAGGTCTAGGGACACAGGCTGAAGCTTTCTTT
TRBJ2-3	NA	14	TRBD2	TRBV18	CASSLTSEGDTQYF	TGTGCCAGCTCACTCACTAGCGAGGGAGATACGCAGTATTTT
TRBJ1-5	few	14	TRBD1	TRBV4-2	CASSQGTGEQPQHF	TGTGCCAGCAGCCAAGGGACAGGAGAACAGCCCCAGCATTTT
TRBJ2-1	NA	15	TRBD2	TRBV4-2	CASSQDGRGGNEQFF	TGTGCCAGCAGCCAAGACGGGCGGGGGGGCAATGAGCAGTTCTTC
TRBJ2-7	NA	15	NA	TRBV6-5	CASSSPGRGAYEQYF	TGTGCCAGCAGTTCCCCGGGCAGGGGGGCCTACGAGCAGTACTTC
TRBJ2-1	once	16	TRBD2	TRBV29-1	CSVNDWGGLSYNEQFF	TGCAGCGTCAACGACTGGGGGGGGTTATCCTACAATGAGCAGTTCTTC
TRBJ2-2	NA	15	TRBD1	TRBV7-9	CASSLEQGAGGELFF	TGTGCCAGCAGCTTGGAACAGGGGGCTGGCGGGGAGCTGTTTTTT
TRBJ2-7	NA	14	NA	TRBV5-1	CASRLTVVTYEQYF	TGCGCCAGCAGATTGACTGTCGTAACCTACGAGCAGTACTTC
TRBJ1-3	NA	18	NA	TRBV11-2	CASSAPGRRLTAGNTIYF	TGTGCCAGCAGCGCACCGGGACGCAGGCTGACTGCTGGAAACACCATATATTTT
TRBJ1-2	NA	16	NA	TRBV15	CATSRDWASRSGGYTF	TGTGCCACCAGCAGAGATTGGGCCTCTCGATCGGGTGGCTACACCTTC
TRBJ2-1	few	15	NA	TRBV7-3	CASSLTAGYGNEQFF	TGTGCCAGCAGCTTAACCGCCGGGTATGGGAATGAGCAGTTCTTC
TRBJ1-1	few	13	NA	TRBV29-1	CSVRSDRNTEAFF	TGCAGCGTCCGATCGGACAGGAACACTGAAGCTTTCTTT